The 10 T cell receptor beta chains below come from one sample, sequenced in a study of neurological immune-mediated disorders. TCRdb analysed the 5' RACE reads with MiXCR anew, one entry per CDR3 protein. The sample lists about 55,000 distinct CDR3 sequences, 4% occurring once. Sequenced: CD4+ T cells from blood. All receptors come from a middle-aged woman with multiple sclerosis.

This clonotype was detected ten times or more. The V gene is TRBV20-1, the J gene TRBJ2-3, with 9 nucleotides matching TRBD1. Germline-derived CDR1 and CDR2 are DFQATT and SNEGSKA (reference sequence). CDR3 length: 13 amino acids. V lost 4 bases to trimming and J lost 5 bases; unmatched junction nucleotides: 4. CDR3 amino acids: CSANRGRVDTQYF. The CDR3 DNA is TGCAGTGCTAACAGGGGGCGCGTAGATACGCAGTATTTT.

This clonotype was observed at least ten times. V gene TRBV15 combines with J gene TRBJ1-5, with D possibly being TRBD1 (5 bases). CDR1 LNHNV and CDR2 YYDKDF come from the germline V gene (reference sequence). This CDR3 spans 14 amino acids. The V and J ends lost 4 bases and 2 bases respectively, with 9 bases between them. The CDR3 nucleotides read TGTGCCACCAGCACAGGGACGGGCAATCAGCCCCAGCATTTT. Translated: CATSTGTGNQPQHF. The full variable domain, completed using reference TRBV15 and TRBJ1-5, is DAMVIQNPRYQVTQFGKPVTLSCSQTLNHNVMYWYQQKSSQAPKLLFHYYDKDFNNEADTPDNFQSRRPNTSFCFLDIRSPGLGDTAMYLCATSTGTGNQPQHFGDGTRLSIL.

This clonotype was seen a single time. The germline gene is not matched at one end of the junction; a read error may be the cause. J is TRBJ1-2 and V is TRBV15; D gene ambiguous. The CDR3 has 13 residues. Germline V gene lookup returns CDR1 LNHNV and CDR2 YYDKDF (reference sequence). In DNA form, the CDR3 reads TGTGCCACCAGCCCCGGGAGGTCCTATGGCCACACATTC. Residues: CATSPGRSYGHTF.

The rearrangement uses TRBV4-2 and TRBJ2-7; D not resolved. Deletions cut 3 bases from V and 0 bases from J, with 12 bases between. Germline values: CDR1 LGHNA, CDR2 YNFKEQ. This CDR3 has 15 residues. As DNA, the CDR3 is TGTGCCAGCAGCCATGGTAGCTCTAGCTCCTACGAGCAGTACTTC. As protein: CASSHGSSSSYEQYF.

This clonotype was counted many times. The chain joins TRBV9 to TRBJ2-1; D gene uncertain. V was clipped by 3 bases and J by 7 bases, with 14 bases between them. Germline CDR1 is SGDLS and CDR2 is YYNGEE. The length of the CDR3 is 14 residues. The CDR3 DNA reads TGTGCCAGCAGCGGGCTCCAGGTGGTAAATGAGCAGTTCTTC. This translates into CASSGLQVVNEQFF. Combining the CDR3 with reference TRBV9 and TRBJ2-1 gives the whole variable domain DSGVTQTPKHLITATGQRVTLRCSPRSGDLSVYWYQQSLDQGLQFLIQYYNGEERAKGNILERFSAQQFPDLHSELNLSSLELGDSALYFCASSGLQVVNEQFFGPGTRLTVL.

This clonotype was detected ten times or more. V and J are TRBV12-3 or TRBV12-4 and TRBJ2-7; the D is unclear. Trimming cost V 3 bases and J 5 bases, with 14 bases left between them. The CDR3 has 14 amino acids. The CDR3 reads CASSLGGASDEQYF. CDR3 nucleotide sequence: TGTGCCAGCAGTTTGGGCGGCGCGTCGGACGAGCAGTACTTC.

This clonotype has a count of ten or more. The genes are TRBV15 and TRBJ2-5; D unclear. The germline V and J ends were trimmed by 0 bases and 2 bases, with 7 bases remaining between them. Germline V gene sequence: CDR1 LNHNV, CDR2 YYDKDF (reference sequence). The CDR3 consists of 14 residues. CDR3 sequence: CATSRDPGQETQYF. CDR3 sequence (DNA): TGTGCCACCAGCAGAGATCCCGGTCAAGAGACCCAGTACTTC.

Ten or more counts support this clonotype. This chain uses TRBV9 with TRBJ1-6; weak D call: TRBD1 (6 bases). The CDR3 sequence is 14 residues long. Trimming left V 4 bases short and J 7 bases short, with 12 bases between. CDR1 is SGDLS, CDR2 YYNGEE, per germline. The CDR3 here is CASSFRDINSPLHF. The CDR3 DNA is TGTGCCAGCAGCTTCCGGGACATCAATTCACCCCTCCACTTT.

This clonotype showed up many times. The chain employs TRBV24-1 and TRBJ2-7; D possibly matches TRBD1 or TRBD2 (6 bases each). This CDR3 comprises 15 residues. Germline CDR1 reads KGHDR; CDR2 reads SFDVKD. V shed 2 bases and J shed 3 bases, with 13 bases lying between them. CDR3 sequence: CATSDSLGGVYEQYF. CDR3 bases: TGTGCCACCAGTGATTCCCTGGGGGGCGTCTACGAGCAGTACTTC.

The chain links TRBV6-5 to TRBJ1-3; 11 nucleotides match TRBD1. V shed 6 bases, J shed 5 bases, and the junction held 6 bases outside the gene matches. The CDR3 is 15 residues long. The germline V gene encodes CDR1 MNHEY and CDR2 SVGAGI. The CDR3 nucleotides are TGTGCCAGCAGCCCTGGACAGGGGGCACGAAACACCATATATTTT. This codes for CASSPGQGARNTIYF.